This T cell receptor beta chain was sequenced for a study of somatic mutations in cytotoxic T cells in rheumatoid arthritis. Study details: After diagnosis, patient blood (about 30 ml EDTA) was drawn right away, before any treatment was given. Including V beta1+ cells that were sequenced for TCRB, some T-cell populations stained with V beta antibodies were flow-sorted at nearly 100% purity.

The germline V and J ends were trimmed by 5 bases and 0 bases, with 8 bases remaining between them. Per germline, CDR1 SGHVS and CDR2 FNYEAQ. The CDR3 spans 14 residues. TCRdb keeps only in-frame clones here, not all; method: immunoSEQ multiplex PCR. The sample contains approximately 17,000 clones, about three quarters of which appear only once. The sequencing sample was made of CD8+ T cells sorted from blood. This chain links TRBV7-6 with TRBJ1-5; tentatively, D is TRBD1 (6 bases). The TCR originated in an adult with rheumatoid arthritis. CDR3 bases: TGTGCCAGCAGCCCGGACAGTAGCAATCAGCCCCAGCATTTT. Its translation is CASSPDSSNQPQHF.